The 4 T cell receptor beta chains reported below all come from one sample, sequenced in a study of vaccination and CD4 T cells after COVID-19. Their antigens are not known. Treatment defined: approximately nine-day PBMC culture with coronavirus spike peptide pools or control peptides (ViraFEST assay). Oncomine TCR Beta short-read sequencing was applied to DNA from cultured CD4+ T cells. Using its own MiXCR run on the PCR reads, TCRdb lists one record per CDR3 protein. Among just under 20,000 distinct CDR3 sequences listed, over 40% were seen once. Sequenced material: CD4+ T cells from blood, cultured in vitro. The receptors were sampled from a human donor who had recovered from COVID-19.

This clonotype has a handful of counts. The chain recombines TRBV28 with TRBJ1-2, with a weak D call TRBD1 (6 bases). The CDR3 totals 15 residues. Trimming shortened V by 3 bases and J by 4 bases, and 15 bases separated the two germline ends. Germline V lookup: CDR1 MDHEN, CDR2 SYDVKM. The DNA for the CDR3 is TGTGCCAGCAGTTTCGGACAGTCGTTCGTCTATGGCTACACCTTC. Its protein is CASSFGQSFVYGYTF.

In regard to this clonotype: One end of the junction does not line up with germline, which may come from a read error. The J gene is TRBJ1-2, the V gene TRBV7-2; D perhaps matches TRBD1 (6 bases). Germline V CDR1 and CDR2: SGHTA, FQGNSA. There are 16 residues in the CDR3. In DNA, the CDR3 is TGTGCCAGCAGCTTAAGTTGGTGGCAGGGGCTCTATGACTACACCTTC. Translating it yields CASSLSWWQGLYDYTF.

A note on this clonotype: An end of the junction does not agree with germline; a read error may underlie this. This chain uses TRBV20-1 with TRBJ1-1; the D gene is possibly TRBD1 (5 bases). Germline lookup yields CDR1 DFQATT and CDR2 SNEGSKA (reference sequence). CDR3 length: 14 amino acids. CDR3 in amino acids: CSALPQGVNTETFF. CDR3 coding DNA: TGCAGTGCTCTCCCCCAGGGCGTGAACACTGAAACTTTCTTT.

The V gene is TRBV23-1, the J gene TRBJ1-5; the D gene is possibly TRBD1 (6 bases). TRBV23-1 is assigned to the ORF class and has an uncertain function. Trimming left V 8 bases short and J 8 bases short, with 25 bases between. This CDR3 has 16 residues. CDR3 protein: CASGAGGNPQMEPQHF. In DNA form, the CDR3 reads TGCGCCAGCGGGGCGGGGGGCAACCCTCAAATGGAGCCCCAGCATTTT.